There are a few counts of the clone carrying this T cell receptor (beta chain). Its antigen remains unknown. The CDR3 loop spans 15 amino acids. Germline-derived CDR1 and CDR2 are SNHLY and FYNNEI. The germline V and J ends were trimmed by 3 bases and 0 bases, with 6 bases remaining between them. Healthy bone marrow donors supplied every sample. PCR amplification relied on 60 Vbeta primers (plus 13 Jbeta primers). Clones were sequenced by immunoSEQ multiplex PCR, and TCRdb holds only the in-frame ones, with some missing. The table includes more than 90,000 clones, roughly 80% detected once. The entry originates in a study of cytomegalovirus exposure and HLA in healthy donors. Study background: Inside one of the first data releases sat about 91 million unique TCRs taken from HLA-typed donors.

Study observations and caveats: There were 150 to 200 TCR beta chains listed as cytomegalovirus-associated. The majority of TCR sequences were rare, yet some public TCRs appeared in many donors.

V and J are TRBV2 and TRBJ1-6; D uncertain. The sample taken for sequencing was PBMCs. The TCR originated in a female donor in good health and CMV-seronegative. The CDR3, as DNA: TGTGCCAGCAGTGATGAGAGCTCCTATAATTCACCCCTCCACTTT. Translating gives CASSDESSYNSPLHF. The full variable domain, its missing parts supplied by reference TRBV2 and TRBJ1-6, is EPEVTQTPSHQVTQMGQEVILRCVPISNHLYFYWYRQILGQKVEFLVSFYNNEISEKSEIFDDQFSVERPDGSNFTLKIRSTKLEDSAMYFCASSDESSYNSPLHFGNGTRLTVT.